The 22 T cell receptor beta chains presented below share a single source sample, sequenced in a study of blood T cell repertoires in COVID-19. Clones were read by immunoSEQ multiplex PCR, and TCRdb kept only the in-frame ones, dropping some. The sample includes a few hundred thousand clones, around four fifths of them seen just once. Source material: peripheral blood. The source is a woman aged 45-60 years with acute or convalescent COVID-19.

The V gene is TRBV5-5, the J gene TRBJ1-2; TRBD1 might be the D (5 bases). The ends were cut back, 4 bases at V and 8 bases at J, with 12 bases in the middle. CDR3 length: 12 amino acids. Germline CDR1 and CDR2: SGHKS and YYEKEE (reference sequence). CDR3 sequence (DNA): TGTGCCAGCAGCGTCCAACAGGAGGGCTACACCTTC. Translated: CASSVQQEGYTF.

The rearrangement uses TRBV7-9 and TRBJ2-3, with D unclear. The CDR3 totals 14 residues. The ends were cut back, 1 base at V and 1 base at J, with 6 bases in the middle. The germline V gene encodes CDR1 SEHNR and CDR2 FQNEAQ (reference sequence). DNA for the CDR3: TGTGCCAGCAGCTTAGGCCCGGGCACAGATACGCAGTATTTT. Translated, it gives CASSLGPGTDTQYF.

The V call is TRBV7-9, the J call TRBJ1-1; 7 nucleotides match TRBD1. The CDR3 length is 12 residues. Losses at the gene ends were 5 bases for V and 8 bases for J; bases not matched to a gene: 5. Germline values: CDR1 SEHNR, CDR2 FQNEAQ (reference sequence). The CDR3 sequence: CASSGDSTEAFF. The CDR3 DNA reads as TGTGCCAGCAGCGGGGACAGTACCGAAGCTTTCTTT.

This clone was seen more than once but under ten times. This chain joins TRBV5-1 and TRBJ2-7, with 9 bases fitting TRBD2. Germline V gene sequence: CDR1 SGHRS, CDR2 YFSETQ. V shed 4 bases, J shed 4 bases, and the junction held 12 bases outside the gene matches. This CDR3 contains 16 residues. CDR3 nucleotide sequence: TGCGCCAGCAGCCCTCGACTAGCGGCCTCACTGTACGAGCAGTACTTC. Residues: CASSPRLAASLYEQYF.

This CDR3 reads CASSQHGGVLGTIYF. In DNA form, the CDR3 reads TGTGCCAGCAGCCAACACGGGGGGGTATTGGGCACCATATATTTT. The chain combines TRBV3-1 (or the pseudogene TRBV3-2) with TRBJ1-3; weak D call: TRBD1 (5 bases). The CDR3 length is 15 residues. Per the germline V gene, CDR1 is LGHDT and CDR2 is YNNKEL (reference sequence). V lost 2 bases and J lost 9, with 17 bases in between.

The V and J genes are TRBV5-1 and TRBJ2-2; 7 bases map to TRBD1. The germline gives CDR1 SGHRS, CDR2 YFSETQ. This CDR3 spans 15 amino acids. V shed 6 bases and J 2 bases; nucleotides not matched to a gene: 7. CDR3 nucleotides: TGCGCCAGCACCCAGGACAGGCTCAACACCGGGGAGCTGTTTTTT. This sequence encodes CASTQDRLNTGELFF.

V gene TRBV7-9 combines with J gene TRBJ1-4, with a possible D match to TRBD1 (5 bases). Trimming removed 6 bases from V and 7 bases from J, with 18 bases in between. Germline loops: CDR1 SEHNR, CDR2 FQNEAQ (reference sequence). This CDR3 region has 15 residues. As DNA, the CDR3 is TGTGCCAGCAGACGGGGCCCCGGGCGGGGTGAAAAACTGTTTTTT. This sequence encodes CASRRGPGRGEKLFF.

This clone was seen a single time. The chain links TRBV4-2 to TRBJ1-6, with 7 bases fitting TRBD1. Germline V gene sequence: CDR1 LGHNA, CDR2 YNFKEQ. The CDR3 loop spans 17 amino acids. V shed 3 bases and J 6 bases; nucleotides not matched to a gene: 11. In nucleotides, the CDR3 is TGTGCCAGCAGCCAGGCAACCGGACAGGCAGTTAATTCACCCCTCCACTTT. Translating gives CASSQATGQAVNSPLHF.

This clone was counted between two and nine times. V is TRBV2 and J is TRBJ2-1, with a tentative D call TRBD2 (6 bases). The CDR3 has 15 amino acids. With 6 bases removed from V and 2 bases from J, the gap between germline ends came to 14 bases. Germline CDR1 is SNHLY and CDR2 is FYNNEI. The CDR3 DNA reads TGTGCCAGCAGCCGGGCTAGCGCGGCCTACAATGAGCAGTTCTTC. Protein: CASSRASAAYNEQFF.

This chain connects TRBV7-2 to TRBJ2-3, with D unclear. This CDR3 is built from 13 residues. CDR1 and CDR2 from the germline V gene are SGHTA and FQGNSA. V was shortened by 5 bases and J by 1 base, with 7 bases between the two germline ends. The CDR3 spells CASSPSRTDTQYF. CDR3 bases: TGTGCCAGCAGCCCGAGCCGCACAGATACGCAGTATTTT.

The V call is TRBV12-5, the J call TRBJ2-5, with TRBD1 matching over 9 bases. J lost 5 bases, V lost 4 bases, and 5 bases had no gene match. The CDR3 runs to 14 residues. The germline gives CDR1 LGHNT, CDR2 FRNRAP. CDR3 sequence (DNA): TGTGCTAGTGGTTCCGGGACAGGGACGGAGACCCAGTACTTC. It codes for CASGSGTGTETQYF. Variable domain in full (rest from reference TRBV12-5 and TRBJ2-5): DARVTQTPRHKVTEMGQEVTMRCQPILGHNTVFWYRQTMMQGLELLAYFRNRAPLDDSGMPKDRFSAEMPDATLATLKIQPSEPRDSAVYFCASGSGTGTETQYFGPGTRLLVL.

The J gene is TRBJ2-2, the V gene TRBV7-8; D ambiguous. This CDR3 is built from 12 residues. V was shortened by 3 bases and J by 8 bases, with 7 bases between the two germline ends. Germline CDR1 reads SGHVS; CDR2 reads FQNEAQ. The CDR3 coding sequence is TGTGCCAGCAGCTTTGTCGAGGGGGAGCTGTTTTTT. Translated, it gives CASSFVEGELFF. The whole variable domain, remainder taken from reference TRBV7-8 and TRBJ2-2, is GAGVSQSPRYKVAKRGQDVALRCDPISGHVSLFWYQQALGQGPEFLTYFQNEAQLDKSGLPSDRFFAERPEGSVSTLKIQRTQQEDSAVYLCASSFVEGELFFGEGSRLTVL.

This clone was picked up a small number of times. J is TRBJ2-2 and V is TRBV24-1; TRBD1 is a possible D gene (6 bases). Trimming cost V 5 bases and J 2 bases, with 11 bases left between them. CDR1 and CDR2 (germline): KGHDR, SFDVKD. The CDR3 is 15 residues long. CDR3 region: CATSGYRANTGELFF. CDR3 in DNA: TGTGCCACCAGTGGCTACAGGGCCAACACCGGGGAGCTGTTTTTT.

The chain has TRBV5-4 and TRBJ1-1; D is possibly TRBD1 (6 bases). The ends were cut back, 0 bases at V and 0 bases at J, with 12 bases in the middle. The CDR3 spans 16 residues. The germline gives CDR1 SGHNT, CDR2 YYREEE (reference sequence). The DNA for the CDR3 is TGTGCCAGCAGCTTGGGGGCAGGGGCGATGAACACTGAAGCTTTCTTT. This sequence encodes CASSLGAGAMNTEAFF.

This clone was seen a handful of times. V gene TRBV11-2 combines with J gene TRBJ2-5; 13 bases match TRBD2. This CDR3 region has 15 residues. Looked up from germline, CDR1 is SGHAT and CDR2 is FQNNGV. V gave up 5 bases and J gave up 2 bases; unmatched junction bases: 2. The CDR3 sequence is CASSTLAGGQETQYF. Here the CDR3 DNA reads TGTGCCAGCAGCACACTAGCGGGGGGGCAAGAGACCCAGTACTTC.

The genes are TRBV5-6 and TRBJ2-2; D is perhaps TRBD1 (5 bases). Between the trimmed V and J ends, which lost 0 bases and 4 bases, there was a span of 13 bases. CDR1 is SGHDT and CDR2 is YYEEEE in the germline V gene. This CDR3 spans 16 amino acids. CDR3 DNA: TGTGCCAGCAGCTTGGCCGGCAGGGTCGGCACCGGGGAGCTGTTTTTT. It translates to CASSLAGRVGTGELFF.

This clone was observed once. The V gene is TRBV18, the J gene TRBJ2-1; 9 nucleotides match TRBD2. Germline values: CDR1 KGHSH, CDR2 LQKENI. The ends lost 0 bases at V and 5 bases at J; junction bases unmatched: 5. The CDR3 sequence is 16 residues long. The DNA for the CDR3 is TGTGCCAGCTCACCACCGGTGCTAGCGGGGAACAATGAGCAGTTCTTC. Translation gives CASSPPVLAGNNEQFF.

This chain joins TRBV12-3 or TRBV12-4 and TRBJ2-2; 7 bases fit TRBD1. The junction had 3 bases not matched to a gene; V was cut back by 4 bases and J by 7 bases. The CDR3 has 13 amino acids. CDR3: CASSSDRVGELFF. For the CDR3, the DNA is TGTGCCAGCAGTTCTGACAGGGTCGGGGAGCTGTTTTTT.

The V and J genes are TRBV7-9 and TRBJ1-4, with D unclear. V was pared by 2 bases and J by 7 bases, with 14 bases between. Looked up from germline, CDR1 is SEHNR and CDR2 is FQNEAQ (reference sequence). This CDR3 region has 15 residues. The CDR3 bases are TGTGCCAGCAGCTTACTGATTGGAGTAGGTGAAAAACTGTTTTTT. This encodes CASSLLIGVGEKLFF.

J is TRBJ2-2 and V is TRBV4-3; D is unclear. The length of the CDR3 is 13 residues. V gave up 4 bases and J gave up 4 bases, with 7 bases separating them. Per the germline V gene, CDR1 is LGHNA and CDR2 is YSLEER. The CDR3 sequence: CASSRLGTGELFF. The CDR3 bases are TGCGCCAGCAGCCGCCTCGGCACCGGGGAGCTGTTTTTT.

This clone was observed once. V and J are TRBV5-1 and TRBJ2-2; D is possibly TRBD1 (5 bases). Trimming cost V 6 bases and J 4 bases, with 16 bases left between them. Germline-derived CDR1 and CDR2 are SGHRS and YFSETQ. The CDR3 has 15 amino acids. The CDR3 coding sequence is TGCGCCAGCATCCCTGGGTCAGGGCTCACCGGGGAGCTGTTTTTT. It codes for CASIPGSGLTGELFF.

The chain's CDR3 is CASSEGGYGYTF. The CDR3 bases are TGCGCCAGCAGTGAGGGAGGCTATGGCTACACCTTC. The chain couples TRBV10-2 to TRBJ1-2; D gene ambiguous. Trimming removed 2 bases at V and 4 bases at J, with 5 bases between. CDR1 is WSHSY and CDR2 is SAAADI in the germline V gene. The CDR3 consists of 12 residues.